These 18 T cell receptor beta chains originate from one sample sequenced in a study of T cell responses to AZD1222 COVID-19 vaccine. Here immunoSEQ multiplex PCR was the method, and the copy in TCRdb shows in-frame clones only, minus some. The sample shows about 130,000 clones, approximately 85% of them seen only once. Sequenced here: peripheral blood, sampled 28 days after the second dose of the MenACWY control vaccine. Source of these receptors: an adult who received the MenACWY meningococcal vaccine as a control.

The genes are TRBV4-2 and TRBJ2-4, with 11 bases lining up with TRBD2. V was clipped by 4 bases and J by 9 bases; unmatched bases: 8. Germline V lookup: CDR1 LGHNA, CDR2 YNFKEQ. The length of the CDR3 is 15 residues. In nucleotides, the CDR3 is TGTGCCAGCAGCCCCGAGGTAGCGGGGGGGATCATTCAGTACTTC. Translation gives CASSPEVAGGIIQYF.

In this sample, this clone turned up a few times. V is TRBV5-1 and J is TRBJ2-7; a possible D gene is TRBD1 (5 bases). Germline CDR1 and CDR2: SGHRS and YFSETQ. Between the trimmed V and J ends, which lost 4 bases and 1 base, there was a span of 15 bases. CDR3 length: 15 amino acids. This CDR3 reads CASSIFGAGSYEQYF. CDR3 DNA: TGCGCCAGCAGCATCTTTGGGGCTGGTTCCTACGAGCAGTACTTC.

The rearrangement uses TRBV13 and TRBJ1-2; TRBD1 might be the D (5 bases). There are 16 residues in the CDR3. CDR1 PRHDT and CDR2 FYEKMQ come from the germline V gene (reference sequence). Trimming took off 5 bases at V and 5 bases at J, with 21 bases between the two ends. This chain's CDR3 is CASSAGGTSLGYGYTF. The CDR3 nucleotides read TGTGCCAGCAGCGCCGGGGGGACTTCTTTAGGGTATGGCTACACCTTC.

CDR3 amino acids: CASSLSRVSEQFF. The CDR3 region has the DNA TGTGCCAGCAGCTTGAGTCGGGTCAGCGAGCAGTTCTTC. The V call is TRBV5-6, the J call TRBJ2-1; D remains unclear. The CDR3 runs to 13 residues. Germline V gene sequence: CDR1 SGHDT, CDR2 YYEEEE. Trimming removed 1 base from V and 10 bases from J, with 12 bases in between. Looking up the rest from reference TRBV5-6 and TRBJ2-1 gives the full variable domain: DAGVTQSPTHLIKTRGQQVTLRCSPKSGHDTVSWYQQALGQGPQFIFQYYEEEERQRGNFPDRFSGHQFPNYSSELNVNALLLGDSALYLCASSLSRVSEQFFGPGTRLTVL.

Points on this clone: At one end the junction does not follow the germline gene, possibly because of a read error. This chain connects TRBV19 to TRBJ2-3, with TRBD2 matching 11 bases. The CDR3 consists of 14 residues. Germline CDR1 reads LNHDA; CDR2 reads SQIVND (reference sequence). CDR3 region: CASNIAGGTDTQYF. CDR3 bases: TGTGCCAGTAATATAGCGGGAGGGACAGATACGCAGTATTTT.

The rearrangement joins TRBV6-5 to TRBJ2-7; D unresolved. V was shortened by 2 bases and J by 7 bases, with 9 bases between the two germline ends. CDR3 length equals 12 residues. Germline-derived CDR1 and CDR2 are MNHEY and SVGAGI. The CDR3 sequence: CASSYGLGEQYF. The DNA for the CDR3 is TGTGCCAGCAGTTACGGGTTGGGGGAGCAGTACTTC.

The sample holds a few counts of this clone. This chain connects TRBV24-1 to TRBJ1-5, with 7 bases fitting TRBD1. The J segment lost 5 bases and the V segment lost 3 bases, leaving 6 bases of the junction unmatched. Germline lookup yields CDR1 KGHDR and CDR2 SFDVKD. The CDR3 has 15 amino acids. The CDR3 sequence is CATSDGQALDQPQHF. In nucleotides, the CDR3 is TGTGCCACCAGTGATGGACAGGCACTAGATCAGCCCCAGCATTTT.

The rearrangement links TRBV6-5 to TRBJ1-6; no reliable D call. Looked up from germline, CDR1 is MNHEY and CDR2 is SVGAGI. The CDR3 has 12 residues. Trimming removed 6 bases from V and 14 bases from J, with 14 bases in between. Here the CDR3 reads CASRVPTGTLHF. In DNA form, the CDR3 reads TGTGCCAGCAGGGTTCCAACCGGGACCCTCCACTTT.

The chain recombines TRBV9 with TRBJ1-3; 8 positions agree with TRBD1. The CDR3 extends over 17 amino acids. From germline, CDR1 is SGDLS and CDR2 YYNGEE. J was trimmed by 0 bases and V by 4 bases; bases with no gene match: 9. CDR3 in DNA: TGTGCCAGCAGCCTCGACAGGGGTCAAAGCTCTGGAAACACCATATATTTT. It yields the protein CASSLDRGQSSGNTIYF.

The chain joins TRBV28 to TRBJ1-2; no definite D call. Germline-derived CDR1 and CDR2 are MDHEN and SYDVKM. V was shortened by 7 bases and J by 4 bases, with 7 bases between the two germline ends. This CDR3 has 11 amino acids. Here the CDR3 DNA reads TGTGCCAGCAATAGTCGCTATGGCTACACCTTC. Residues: CASNSRYGYTF.

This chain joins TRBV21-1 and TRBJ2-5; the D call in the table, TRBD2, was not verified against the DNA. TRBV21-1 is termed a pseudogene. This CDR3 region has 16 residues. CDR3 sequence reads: CASIPGRDLPQETQYF. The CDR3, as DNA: TGTGCCAGCATCCCGGGGCGGGACTTACCCCAAGAGACCCAGTACTTC.

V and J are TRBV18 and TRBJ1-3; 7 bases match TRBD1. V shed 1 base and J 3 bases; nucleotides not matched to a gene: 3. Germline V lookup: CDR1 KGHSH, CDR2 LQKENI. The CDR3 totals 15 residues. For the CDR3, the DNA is TGTGCCAGCTCACCACGAGACAGGGATGGAAACACCATATATTTT. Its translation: CASSPRDRDGNTIYF.

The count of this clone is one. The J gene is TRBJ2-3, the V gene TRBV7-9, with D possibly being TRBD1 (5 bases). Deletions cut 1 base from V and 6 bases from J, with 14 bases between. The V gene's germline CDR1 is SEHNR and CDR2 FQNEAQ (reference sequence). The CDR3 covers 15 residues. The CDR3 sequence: CASSLGQGSVDTQYF. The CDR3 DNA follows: TGTGCCAGCAGCTTAGGGCAGGGAAGTGTTGATACGCAGTATTTT.

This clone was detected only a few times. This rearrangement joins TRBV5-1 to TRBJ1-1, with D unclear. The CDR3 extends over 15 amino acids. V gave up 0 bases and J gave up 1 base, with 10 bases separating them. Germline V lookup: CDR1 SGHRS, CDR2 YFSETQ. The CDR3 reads CASSLGVAGNTEAFF. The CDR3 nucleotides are TGCGCCAGCAGCTTGGGGGTGGCAGGGAACACTGAAGCTTTCTTT.

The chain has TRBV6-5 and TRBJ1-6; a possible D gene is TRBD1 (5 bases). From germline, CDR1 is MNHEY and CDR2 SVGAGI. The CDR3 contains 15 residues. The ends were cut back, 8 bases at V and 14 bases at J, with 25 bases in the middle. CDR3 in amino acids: CASGPWGGAQSTLHF. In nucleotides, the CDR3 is TGTGCCAGCGGTCCCTGGGGGGGTGCACAGTCCACCCTCCACTTT.

CDR3 sequence (DNA): TGTGCCAGCAGTCCGAAGAGGGCAGGGGTTAATGAGCAGTTCTTC. It specifies CASSPKRAGVNEQFF. This sequence joins TRBV27 and TRBJ2-1; weak D call: TRBD1 (6 bases). CDR1 and CDR2 from the germline V gene are MNHEY and SMNVEV (reference sequence). The V gene lost 5 bases and the J gene lost 7 bases, with 18 bases spanning the gap. CDR3 length equals 15 residues.

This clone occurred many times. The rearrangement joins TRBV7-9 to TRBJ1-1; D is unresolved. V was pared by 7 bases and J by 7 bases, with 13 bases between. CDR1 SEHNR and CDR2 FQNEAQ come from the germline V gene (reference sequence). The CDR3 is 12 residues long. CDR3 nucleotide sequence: TGTGCCAGCAACCGTATAGAACTTGAAGCTTTCTTT. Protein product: CASNRIELEAFF.

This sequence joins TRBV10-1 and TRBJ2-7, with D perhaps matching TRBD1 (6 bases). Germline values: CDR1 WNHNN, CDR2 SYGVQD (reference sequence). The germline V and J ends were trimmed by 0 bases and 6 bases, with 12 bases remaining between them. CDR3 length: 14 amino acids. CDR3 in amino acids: CASSESGTGSEQYV. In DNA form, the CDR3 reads TGCGCCAGCAGTGAGTCGGGCACAGGGTCCGAGCAGTACGTC.